This T cell receptor beta chain was observed in a study of blood T cell repertoires in COVID-19. Study context: T cells, B-cell-depleted T cells, or PBMCs provided the cDNA or gDNA that served as material.

Between the trimmed V and J ends, which lost 2 bases and 1 base, there was a span of 9 bases. Germline assignment: CDR1 SGHDT and CDR2 YYEEEE. The CDR3 has 14 residues. In the authors' workflow: Amplifying reference gene primers gave estimates of nucleated cell counts. The table came from immunoSEQ multiplex PCR; TCRdb's copy has only in-frame clones and leaves some out. Clone size and the V and J calls come from that table; the DNA yielded D and trimming. The table shows around 480,000 clones, with around 88% occurring only once. The chain is built from TRBV5-6 and TRBJ2-5; D remains ambiguous. Sequencing was done on a sample of peripheral blood. This clonotype originated in a woman between 45 and 65 years old with COVID-19, enrolled during active disease. CDR3 region: CASSLIQTQETQYF. The CDR3, as DNA: TGTGCCAGCAGCTTAATACAGACCCAAGAGACCCAGTACTTC.